The entry below describes one T cell receptor beta chain. Generated by immunoSEQ multiplex PCR, the TCRdb table keeps only in-frame clones and is missing some. This table has 91,000 or so clones, about 95% appearing once. The CDR3 runs 15 residues. The germline CDR1 and CDR2 sequences are SGHAT and FQNNGV. Trimming shortened V by 0 bases and J by 4 bases, and 11 bases separated the two germline ends. The record originates from a study of technical replicates of blood from several donors. The chain combines TRBV11-2 with TRBJ2-3; a possible D gene is TRBD1 (5 bases). This sequence was found in a human donor in good health. The sequenced material came from T cells isolated from PBMCs. CDR3 DNA sequence: TGTGCCAGCAGCTTAGACAGGGTGAGAGCAGATACGCAGTATTTT. As protein: CASSLDRVRADTQYF.